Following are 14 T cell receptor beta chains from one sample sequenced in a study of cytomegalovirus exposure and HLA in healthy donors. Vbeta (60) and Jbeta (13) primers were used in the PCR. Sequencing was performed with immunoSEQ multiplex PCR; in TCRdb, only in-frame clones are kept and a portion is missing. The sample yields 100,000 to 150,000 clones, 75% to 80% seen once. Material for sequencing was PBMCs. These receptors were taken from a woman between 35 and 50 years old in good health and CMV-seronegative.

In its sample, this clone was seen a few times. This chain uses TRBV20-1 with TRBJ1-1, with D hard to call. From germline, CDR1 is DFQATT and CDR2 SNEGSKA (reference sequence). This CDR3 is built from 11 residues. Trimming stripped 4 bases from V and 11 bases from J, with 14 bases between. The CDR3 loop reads CSAISEGRAFF. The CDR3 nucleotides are TGCAGTGCTATTAGTGAGGGTAGGGCTTTCTTT.

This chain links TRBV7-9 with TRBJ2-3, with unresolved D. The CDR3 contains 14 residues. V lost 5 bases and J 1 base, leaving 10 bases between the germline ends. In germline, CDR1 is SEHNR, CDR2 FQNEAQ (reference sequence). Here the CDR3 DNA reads TGTGCCAGCAGCAGAGTCCTGGGCACAGATACGCAGTATTTT. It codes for CASSRVLGTDTQYF. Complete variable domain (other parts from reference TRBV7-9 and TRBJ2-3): DTGVSQNPRHKITKRGQNVTFRCDPISEHNRLYWYRQTLGQGPEFLTYFQNEAQLEKSRLLSDRFSAERPKGSFSTLEIQRTEQGDSAMYLCASSRVLGTDTQYFGPGTRLTVL.

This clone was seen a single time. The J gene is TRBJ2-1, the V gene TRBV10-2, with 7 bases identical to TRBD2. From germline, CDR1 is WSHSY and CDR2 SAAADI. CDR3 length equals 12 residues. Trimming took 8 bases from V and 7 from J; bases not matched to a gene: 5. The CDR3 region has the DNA TGCGCCAGCTTTAGGACTAGAAATGAGCAGTTCTTC. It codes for CASFRTRNEQFF.

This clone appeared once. The CDR3 spells CASSLRTSGSVPYNEQFF. CDR3 in DNA: TGCGCCAGCAGCCTTCGGACTAGCGGGAGCGTACCTTACAATGAGCAGTTCTTC. The chain is built from TRBV4-1 and TRBJ2-1, with TRBD2 identical over 13 bases. The J segment lost 4 bases and the V segment lost 4 bases, leaving 10 bases of the junction unmatched. CDR1 and CDR2 (germline): MGHRA, YSYEKL. The length of the CDR3 is 18 residues.

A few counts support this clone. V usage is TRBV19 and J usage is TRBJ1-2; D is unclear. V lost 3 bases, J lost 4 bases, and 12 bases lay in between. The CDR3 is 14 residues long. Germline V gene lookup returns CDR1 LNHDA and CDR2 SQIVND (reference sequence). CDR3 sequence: CASSISPGIYGYTF. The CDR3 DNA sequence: TGTGCCAGTAGTATTAGTCCAGGTATCTATGGCTACACCTTC.

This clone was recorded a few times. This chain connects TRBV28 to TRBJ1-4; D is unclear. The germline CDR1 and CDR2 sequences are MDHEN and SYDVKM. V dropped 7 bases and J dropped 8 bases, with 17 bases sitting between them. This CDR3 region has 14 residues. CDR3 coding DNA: TGTGCCAGCAACCTCTCAGGTGGAGGGGAAAAACTGTTTTTT. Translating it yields CASNLSGGGEKLFF.

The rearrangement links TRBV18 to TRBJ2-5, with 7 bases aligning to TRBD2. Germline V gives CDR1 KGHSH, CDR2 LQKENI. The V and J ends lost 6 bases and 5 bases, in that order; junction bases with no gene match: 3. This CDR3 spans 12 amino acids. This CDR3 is CASSSGEETQYF. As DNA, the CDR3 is TGTGCCAGCTCCAGCGGGGAGGAGACCCAGTACTTC. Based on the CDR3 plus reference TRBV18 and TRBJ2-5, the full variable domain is NAGVMQNPRHLVRRRGQEARLRCSPMKGHSHVYWYRQLPEEGLKFMVYLQKENIIDESGMPKERFSAEFPKEGPSILRIQQVVRGDSAAYFCASSSGEETQYFGPGTRLLVL.

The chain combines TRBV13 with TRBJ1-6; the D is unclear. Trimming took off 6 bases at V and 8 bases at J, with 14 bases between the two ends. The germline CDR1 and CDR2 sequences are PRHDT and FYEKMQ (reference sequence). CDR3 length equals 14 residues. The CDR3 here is CASRAGFRDSPLHF. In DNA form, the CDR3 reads TGTGCCAGCAGGGCGGGGTTTCGGGATTCACCCCTCCACTTT. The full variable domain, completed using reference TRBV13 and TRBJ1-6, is AAGVIQSPRHLIKEKRETATLKCYPIPRHDTVYWYQQGPGQDPQFLISFYEKMQSDKGSIPDRFSAQQFSDYHSELNMSSLELGDSALYFCASRAGFRDSPLHFGNGTRLTVT.

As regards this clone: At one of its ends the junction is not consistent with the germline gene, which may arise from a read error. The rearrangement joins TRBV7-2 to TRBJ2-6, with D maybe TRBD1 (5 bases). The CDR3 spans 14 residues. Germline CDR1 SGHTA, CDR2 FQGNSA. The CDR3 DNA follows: TGTGCCAGCAGCCCCCGCTCTGGGGCCAACGGCCTGACTTTC. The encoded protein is CASSPRSGANGLTF.

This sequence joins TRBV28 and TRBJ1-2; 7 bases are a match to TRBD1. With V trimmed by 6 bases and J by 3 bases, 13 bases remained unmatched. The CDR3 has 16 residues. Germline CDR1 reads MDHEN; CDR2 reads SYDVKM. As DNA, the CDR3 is TGTGCCAGCAGCTACTCCTGGGACAGTGGGGACTATGGCTACACCTTC. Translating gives CASSYSWDSGDYGYTF.

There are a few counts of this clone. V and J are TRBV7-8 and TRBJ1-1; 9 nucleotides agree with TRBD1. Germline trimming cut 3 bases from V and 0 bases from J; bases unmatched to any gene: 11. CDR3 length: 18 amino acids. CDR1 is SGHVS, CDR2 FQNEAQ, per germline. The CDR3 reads CASSLPTRTGEMNTEAFF. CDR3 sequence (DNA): TGTGCCAGCAGCTTGCCGACTCGGACAGGGGAGATGAACACTGAAGCTTTCTTT.

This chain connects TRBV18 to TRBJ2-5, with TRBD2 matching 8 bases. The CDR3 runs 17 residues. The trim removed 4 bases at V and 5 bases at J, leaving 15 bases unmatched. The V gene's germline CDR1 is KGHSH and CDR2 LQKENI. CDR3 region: CASSLVGLAVPGETQYF. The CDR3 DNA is TGTGCCAGCTCACTGGTCGGACTAGCTGTGCCCGGGGAGACCCAGTACTTC.

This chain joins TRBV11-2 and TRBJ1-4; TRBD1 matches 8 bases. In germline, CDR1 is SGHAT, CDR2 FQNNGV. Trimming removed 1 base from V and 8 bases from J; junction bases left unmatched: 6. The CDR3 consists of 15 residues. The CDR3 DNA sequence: TGTGCCAGCAGCTTAGGATCTACAGGGGGGGAAAAACTGTTTTTT. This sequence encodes CASSLGSTGGEKLFF.

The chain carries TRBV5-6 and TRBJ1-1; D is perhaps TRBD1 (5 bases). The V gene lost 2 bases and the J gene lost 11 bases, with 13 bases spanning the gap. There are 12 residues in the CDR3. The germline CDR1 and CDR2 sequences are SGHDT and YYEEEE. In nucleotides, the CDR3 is TGTGCCAGCAGCTTAGTCGCGGGGACGGCTTTCTTT. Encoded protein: CASSLVAGTAFF.